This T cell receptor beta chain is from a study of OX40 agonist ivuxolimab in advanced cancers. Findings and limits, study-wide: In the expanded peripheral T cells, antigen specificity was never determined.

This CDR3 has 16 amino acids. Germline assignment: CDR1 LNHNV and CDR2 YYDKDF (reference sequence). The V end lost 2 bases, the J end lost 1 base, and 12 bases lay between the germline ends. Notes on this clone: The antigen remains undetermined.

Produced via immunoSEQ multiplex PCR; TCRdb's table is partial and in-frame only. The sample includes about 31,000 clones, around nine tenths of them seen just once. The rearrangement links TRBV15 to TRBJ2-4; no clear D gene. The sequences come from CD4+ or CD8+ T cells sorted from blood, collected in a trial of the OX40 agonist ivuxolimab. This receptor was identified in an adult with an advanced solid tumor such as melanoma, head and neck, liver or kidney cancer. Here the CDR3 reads CATSRPGSSAKNIQYF. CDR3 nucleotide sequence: TGTGCCACCAGCAGACCAGGATCGTCGGCCAAAAACATTCAGTACTTC.